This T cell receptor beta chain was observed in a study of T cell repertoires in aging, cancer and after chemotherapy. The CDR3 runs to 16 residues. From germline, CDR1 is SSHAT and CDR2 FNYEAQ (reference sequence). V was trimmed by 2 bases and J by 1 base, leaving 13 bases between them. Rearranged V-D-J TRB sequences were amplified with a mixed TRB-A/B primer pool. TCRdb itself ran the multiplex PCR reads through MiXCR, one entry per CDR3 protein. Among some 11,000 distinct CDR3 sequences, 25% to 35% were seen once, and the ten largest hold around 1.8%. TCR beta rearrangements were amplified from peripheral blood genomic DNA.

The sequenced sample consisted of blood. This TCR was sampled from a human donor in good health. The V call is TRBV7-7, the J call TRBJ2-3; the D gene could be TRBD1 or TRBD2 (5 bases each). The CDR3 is CASSLWGNLCTDTQYF. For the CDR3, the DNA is TGTGCCAGCAGCTTATGGGGGAACCTTTGCACAGATACGCAGTATTTT.